One TCR beta chain is described in this entry. The antigen is unknown. The sample belongs to a study of cytomegalovirus exposure and HLA in healthy donors. Study findings and constraints: Across donors, presence/absence analyses took sequencing depth to be roughly uniform. A previous analysis found most TCR beta V segments productive roughly 87% or roughly 30% of the time. Immune exposure information available was restricted to CMV serostatus.

CDR3 length: 14 residues. Germline V CDR1 and CDR2: SGDLS, YYNGEE. V gave up 3 bases and J gave up 2 bases, with 10 bases separating them. PCR employed 60 Vbeta and 13 Jbeta primers. Authors' methods: Later analysis identified some 88 million unique TCR beta chains, roughly 11 million shared. Assay used: immunoSEQ multiplex PCR; TCRdb lists only in-frame clones, some missing. The DNA was the basis for D and trimming; V, J and clone size are from that table. The sample comprises approximately 150,000 clones, 64% of which are singletons, and around 2.9% rests with the top ten. The rearrangement links TRBV9 to TRBJ2-3, with D maybe TRBD2 (5 bases). The source is a woman aged 25 to 39 in good health and CMV-seropositive. The specimen was PBMCs. For the CDR3, the DNA is TGTGCCAGCAGCGCCGAAGCGGTCACAGATACGCAGTATTTT. Encoded protein: CASSAEAVTDTQYF.